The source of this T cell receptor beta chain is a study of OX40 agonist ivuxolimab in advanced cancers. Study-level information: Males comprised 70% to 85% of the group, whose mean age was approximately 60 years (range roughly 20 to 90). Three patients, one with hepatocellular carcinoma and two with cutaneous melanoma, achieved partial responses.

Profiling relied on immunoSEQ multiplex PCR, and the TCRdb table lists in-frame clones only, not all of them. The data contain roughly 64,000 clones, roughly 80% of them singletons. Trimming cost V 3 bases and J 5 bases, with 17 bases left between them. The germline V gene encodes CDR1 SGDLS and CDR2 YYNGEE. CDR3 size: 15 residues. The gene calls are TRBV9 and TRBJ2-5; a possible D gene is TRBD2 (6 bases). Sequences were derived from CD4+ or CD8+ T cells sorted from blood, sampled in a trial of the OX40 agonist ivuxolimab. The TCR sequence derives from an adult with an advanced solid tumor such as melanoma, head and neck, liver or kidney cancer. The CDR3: CASSAMATSWETQYF. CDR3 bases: TGTGCCAGCAGCGCCATGGCCACTAGCTGGGAGACCCAGTACTTC. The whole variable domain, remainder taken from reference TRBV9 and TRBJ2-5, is DSGVTQTPKHLITATGQRVTLRCSPRSGDLSVYWYQQSLDQGLQFLIQYYNGEERAKGNILERFSAQQFPDLHSELNLSSLELGDSALYFCASSAMATSWETQYFGPGTRLLVL.